Listed here is a single T cell receptor beta chain. What it binds is not known. CDR3 length: 11 residues. The ends were cut back, 2 bases at V and 5 bases at J, with 6 bases in the middle. Per germline, CDR1 DFQATT and CDR2 SNEGSKA (reference sequence). The source of the sample is a study of beta chain features in type 1 diabetes. Study-level background: In all, about 100,000,000 sorted cells from all samples were analyzed. General observations from the study: There was a moderate but significant shortening of TCRB CDR3s in all four CD4+ subsets of Type 1 diabetes patients.

CD45RO/CCR7/CD25/CD127/CD95/CD27 staining was used to isolate CD4+ naive, central memory, regulatory and stem cell-like memory cells by sorting. Each sorted fraction was over 95% pure. Reverse transcribing all isolated RNA meant expressed TCRB transcripts were sequenced. Naive, central memory and regulatory T cell samples averaged about 3.57 million reads. Profiled with immunoSEQ multiplex PCR; TCRdb holds only in-frame clones, not every one. The sample yields about 740,000 clones, roughly an eighth seen once. The sequence was collected from a man aged 18 to 30 with type 1 diabetes. The sequenced sample was naive CD4+ T cells from blood. V gene TRBV20-1 combines with J gene TRBJ2-5; D ambiguous. CDR3 region: CSARPEETQYF. DNA for the CDR3: TGCAGTGCTAGACCCGAGGAGACCCAGTACTTC.